The present entry profiles one T cell receptor (beta chain) with its context. The V gene's germline CDR1 is SGHVS and CDR2 FQNEAQ. There are 15 residues in the CDR3. Amplification of TCRalpha and TCRbeta cDNA involved two nested PCRs that ran for about 17 and 10 cycles. TCRdb reworked the 5' RACE reads into one entry per CDR3 protein, no DNA. This sample's table reports nearly 450,000 distinct CDR3 sequences. This entry comes from a study of monozygotic twins with inflammatory bowel disease. This chain joins TRBV7-8 and TRBJ2-7; checking the TCRdb D call of TRBD1 is not possible without DNA. Sequencing input: blood. This TCR was recovered from a human donor with ulcerative colitis or Crohn's disease, or a healthy co-twin of an affected twin (not recorded which). CDR3 residues: CASSLVPRASYEQYF.